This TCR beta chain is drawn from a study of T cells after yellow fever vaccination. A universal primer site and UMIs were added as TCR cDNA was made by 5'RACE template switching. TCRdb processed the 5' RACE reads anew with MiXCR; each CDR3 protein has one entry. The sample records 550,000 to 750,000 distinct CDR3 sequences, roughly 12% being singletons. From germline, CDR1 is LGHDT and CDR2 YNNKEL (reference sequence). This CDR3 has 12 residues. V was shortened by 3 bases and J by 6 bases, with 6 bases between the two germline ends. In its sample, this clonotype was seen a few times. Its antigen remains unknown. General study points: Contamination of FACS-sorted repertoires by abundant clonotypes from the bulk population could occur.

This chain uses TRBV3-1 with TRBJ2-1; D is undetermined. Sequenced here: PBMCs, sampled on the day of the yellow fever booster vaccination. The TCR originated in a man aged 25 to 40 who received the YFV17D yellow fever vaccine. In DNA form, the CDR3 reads TGTGCCAGCAGCCATTGGGTCAATGAGCAGTTCTTC. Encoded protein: CASSHWVNEQFF.